These 11 T cell receptor beta chains originate from one sample sequenced in a study of glioma-infiltrating T cells (dated by TCRdb to 2016 to 2018). Data came from an Illumina MiSeq. The iRepertoire nested amplicon-rescue multiplex PCR (arm-PCR) platform was used to amplify TCR alpha and beta CDR3 regions from RNA. The public reads were reanalyzed by TCRdb: fastp trimming at Q25, MiXCR alignment, in-frame beta chains only. Each record represents a unique CDR3 protein, reported with the most common genes and DNA among its rows. Across this sample there are around 100,000 distinct CDR3 sequences, with about 28% seen only once. Together, the top ten hold 44% of the sample. Input material: glioma tissue, nonneoplastic brain tissue, or PBMCs (not recorded which). The receptor set was obtained from a human donor with low-grade glioma or glioblastoma, undergoing nonglioma brain surgery, or in good health (not recorded which).

As regards this clonotype: This could be a read error, since a much larger clone is one nucleotide away. The chain combines TRBV28 with TRBJ1-5, with D perhaps TRBD1 (6 bases). Trimming removed 8 bases from V and 0 bases from J, with 14 bases in between. This CDR3 has 15 amino acids. CDR1 and CDR2 (germline): MDHEN, SYDVKM. CDR3 DNA sequence: TGTGCCAGCCCGGGGGCGGCATATAGCAATCAGCCCCAGCATTTT. Protein product: CASPGAAYSNQPQHF.

Many counts were recorded for this clonotype. This chain connects TRBV29-1 to TRBJ2-5, with 9 bases that match TRBD2. V was pared by 7 bases and J by 3 bases, with 3 bases of the junction left unmatched. Germline CDR1 is SQVTM and CDR2 is ANQGSEA. This CDR3 contains 12 residues. CDR3 in amino acids: CSATSGEETQYF. The CDR3 DNA reads TGCAGCGCGACTAGCGGAGAAGAGACCCAGTACTTC.

This clonotype was recorded many times. V gene TRBV6-1 combines with J gene TRBJ2-3; D is uncertain. The CDR3 length is 14 residues. CDR1 MNHNS and CDR2 SASEGT come from the germline V gene. V shed 5 bases and J shed 2 bases, with 11 bases lying between them. Here the CDR3 reads CASSRSLPTDTQYF. CDR3 sequence (DNA): TGTGCCAGCAGTCGGTCCCTACCCACAGATACGCAGTATTTT.

Note on this clonotype: A much larger clone differs by one base, so this may be a read error. This likely comes from a read error, as the CDR3 has no conserved phenylalanine or tryptophan at its end. The chain employs TRBV28 and TRBJ1-6; D gene ambiguous. Germline CDR1 MDHEN, CDR2 SYDVKM. V was pared by 2 bases and J by 0 bases, with 8 bases between. The length of the CDR3 is 16 residues. For the CDR3, the DNA is TGTGCCAGCAGTTTAGGTCGTAGCTCCTATAATTCACCCCTCCACCTT. This sequence encodes CASSLGRSSYNSPLHL.

This clonotype was observed many times. This chain joins TRBV7-2 and TRBJ1-2; 7 bases line up with TRBD1. V shed 3 bases and J 4 bases; nucleotides not matched to a gene: 2. CDR1 is SGHTA, CDR2 FQGNSA, per germline. The CDR3 consists of 13 residues. CDR3 sequence: CASSLSGGYGYTF. Written as DNA, the CDR3 is TGTGCCAGCAGCTTGTCAGGGGGCTATGGCTACACCTTC.

The V gene is TRBV25-1, the J gene TRBJ1-1; no firm D call. The CDR3 loop spans 15 amino acids. Germline CDR1 reads MGHDK; CDR2 reads SYGVNS. Trimming removed 2 bases at V and 3 bases at J, with 13 bases between. CDR3 nucleotide sequence: TGTGCCAGCAGTGAAGCCGCGATAGGGTACACTGAAGCTTTCTTT. Its protein is CASSEAAIGYTEAFF.

This clonotype came up once. In nucleotides, the CDR3 is TGTGCCAATAGCTATACTAGCGGGGGGGCCGAGGAGACCCAGTACTTC. Translating gives CANSYTSGGAEETQYF. The chain recombines TRBV19 with TRBJ2-5, with 13 bases that match TRBD2. Germline V CDR1 and CDR2: LNHDA, SQIVND (reference sequence). The ends lost 10 bases at V and 5 bases at J; junction bases unmatched: 13. CDR3 length: 16 residues.

This sequence joins TRBV18 and TRBJ2-7; TRBD2 might be the D (6 bases). Per germline, CDR1 KGHSH and CDR2 LQKENI. V was clipped by 6 bases and J by 0 bases, with 21 bases between them. This CDR3 has 17 amino acids. The CDR3 loop reads CASSSTRGREDSYEQYF. CDR3 bases: TGTGCCAGCTCGTCGACCCGGGGCAGGGAGGACTCCTACGAGCAGTACTTC.

This clonotype came up many times. The rearrangement joins TRBV2 to TRBJ2-1; D is unclear. The CDR3 sequence is 13 residues long. The germline V gene has CDR1 SNHLY and CDR2 FYNNEI. Trimming removed 7 bases from V and 6 bases from J, with 13 bases in between. For the CDR3, the DNA is TGTGCCAGCACCCCATTGCGCGGCAATGAGCAGTTCTTC. Protein sequence: CASTPLRGNEQFF.

This clonotype was found a few times. The chain is built from TRBV29-1 and TRBJ1-2; possibly TRBD1 for D (6 bases). The V end lost 3 bases, the J end lost 3 bases, and 8 bases lay between the germline ends. The CDR3 has 12 amino acids. The germline CDR1 and CDR2 sequences are SQVTM and ANQGSEA. The CDR3 sequence is CSVDKGDYGYTF. DNA of the CDR3: TGCAGCGTTGATAAGGGGGACTATGGCTACACCTTC.

The V gene is TRBV30, the J gene TRBJ2-2; 9 bases are a match to TRBD1. Looked up from germline, CDR1 is GTSNPN and CDR2 is SVGIG (reference sequence). The CDR3 totals 16 residues. J gave up 4 bases and V 1 base, and 7 bases lay outside the gene matches. The CDR3 sequence is CAWSDPGQGFTGELFF. The CDR3 region has the DNA TGTGCCTGGAGTGACCCGGGACAGGGATTCACCGGGGAGCTGTTTTTT.